Presented here are 6 T cell receptor beta chains from one specimen sequenced in a study of T cells in Graves' hyperthyroidism and ophthalmopathy. Regions amplified from RNA transcripts were the TCR beta CDR3 regions. The TCR CDR3 was amplified in a first-round RT-PCR using the HTBI primer set. TCRdb itself ran the multiplex PCR reads through MiXCR, one entry per CDR3 protein. Of 490,000 or so distinct CDR3 sequences listed, 15% to 20% were seen once; the top ten hold 25% to 30%. The sample was blood. The receptors stem from a woman in her twenties or thirties with Graves' ophthalmopathy.

J is TRBJ1-1 and V is TRBV6-5; the D gene is possibly TRBD1 (5 bases). CDR3 length: 15 residues. V was pared by 2 bases and J by 5 bases, with 15 bases between. CDR1 is MNHEY and CDR2 is SVGAGI in the germline V gene. CDR3 loop: CASSYGSGPGTEAFF. Written as DNA, the CDR3 is TGTGCCAGCAGTTACGGTTCGGGGCCGGGTACTGAAGCTTTCTTT.

At least ten counts were recorded for this clonotype. This sequence joins TRBV27 and TRBJ2-7; D is unresolved. Trimming stripped 2 bases from V and 0 bases from J, with 14 bases between. The CDR3 contains 16 residues. Germline CDR1 and CDR2: MNHEY and SMNVEV (reference sequence). CDR3 loop: CASSLLSGSASYEQYF. The CDR3 DNA reads TGTGCCAGCAGTTTACTATCTGGGTCGGCCTCCTACGAGCAGTACTTC.

This clonotype was seen ten or more times. The V and J genes are TRBV20-1 and TRBJ2-1, with 12 bases aligning to TRBD2. The germline CDR1 and CDR2 sequences are DFQATT and SNEGSKA (reference sequence). This CDR3 has 16 residues. The V segment lost 6 bases and the J segment 7 bases; nucleotides outside the gene matches: 13. This CDR3 reads CSARPSGRASSNEQFF. The CDR3 DNA sequence: TGCAGTGCGAGACCTAGCGGGAGGGCTTCATCTAATGAGCAGTTCTTC.

The CDR3, as DNA: TGTGCCAGCAGTCGGGGCCCCGGGACAGGGGATGGGGAGACCCAGTACTTC. Its protein is CASSRGPGTGDGETQYF. The chain is built from TRBV6-1 and TRBJ2-5, with 10 bases aligning to TRBD1. V shed 5 bases and J 5 bases; nucleotides not matched to a gene: 14. Germline loops: CDR1 MNHNS, CDR2 SASEGT. The CDR3 loop spans 17 amino acids.

The rearrangement uses TRBV9 and TRBJ2-2, with D perhaps TRBD1 or TRBD2 (5 bases each). V was clipped by 0 bases and J by 0 bases, with 9 bases between them. This CDR3 has 16 amino acids. The germline V gene has CDR1 SGDLS and CDR2 YYNGEE. CDR3 bases: TGTGCCAGCAGCGTAGCCGTGGGACCGAACACCGGGGAGCTGTTTTTT. Protein sequence: CASSVAVGPNTGELFF.

V and J are TRBV2 and TRBJ1-6; D unclear. V was pared by 2 bases and J by 8 bases, with 13 bases between. The germline gives CDR1 SNHLY, CDR2 FYNNEI. This CDR3 has 15 amino acids. The CDR3 spells CASSESQATYSPLHF. CDR3 in DNA: TGTGCCAGCAGTGAAAGCCAGGCAACTTATTCACCCCTCCACTTT.